This T cell receptor beta chain comes out of a study of T cells after yellow fever vaccination. Study-wide context: When fractions had low cell numbers, they were prepared with SMART-Seq v4 Ultra Low Input. General study findings and limits: The secondary T-cell response peaked on day 5, not day 15, but was weaker. Post-booster reappearance was seen for most primary-vaccination clones (96% CD4, around 88% CD8).

With regard to this clonotype: Its antigen is unknown.

Germline V CDR1 and CDR2: SQVTM, ANQGSEA. V was shortened by 8 bases and J by 5 bases, with 15 bases between the two germline ends. This CDR3 comprises 12 residues. Using its own MiXCR run on the 5' RACE reads, TCRdb lists one record per CDR3 protein. The sample consists of some 420,000 distinct CDR3 sequences, about 17% of them appearing once. The chain has TRBV29-1 and TRBJ2-5; tentatively, D is TRBD2 (5 bases). The TCR originated in a man between 18 and 29 years old who received the YFV17D yellow fever vaccine. Here the sequenced sample was PBMCs, taken before the yellow fever booster vaccination. The CDR3 sequence is CSSTRGRETQYF. The CDR3 region has the DNA TGCAGCTCGACTCGGGGTCGGGAGACCCAGTACTTC.